The rows below give T cell receptor beta chains drawn from one sample of a study of identical twins. TCRdb called the 5' RACE reads again in MiXCR, with one record for every CDR3 protein. The table has approximately 300,000 distinct CDR3 sequences, nearly 9.5% seen once; the top ten hold about 7.1%. The data were also submitted as part of a second study, on yellow fever vaccine responses in identical twins.

The sample comprised CD8+ T cells sorted from blood. The receptors shown here come from a woman between 18 and 29 years old in good health. Each CDR3 is given with its conserved first and last residue. The order of the fields is clone size, J gene, D gene, CDR3 length, V gene, CDR3 DNA, CDR3 protein. A D gene is named only where the DNA matches it firmly. The size entry is marked missing in some rows and otherwise reads once, few, many or a size class.

>few|TRBJ2-5|-|16|TRBV3-1
TGTGCCAGCAGCCAAGAAGGGGGTTGGGGCCAAGAGACCCAGTACTTC
CASSQEGGWGQETQYF
>-|TRBJ1-1|TRBD1|12|TRBV19
TGTGCCACTAAGACAGGGGCCCTTGAAGCTTTCTTT
CATKTGALEAFF
>many|TRBJ2-7|TRBD1|12|TRBV24-1
TGTGCCACCAGTGGGACAGGGGACGAGCAGTACTTC
CATSGTGDEQYF
>-|TRBJ2-1|TRBD2|16|TRBV27
TGTGCCAGCAGTTTACGTAGCGGGGACCCCTACAATGAGCAGTTCTTC
CASSLRSGDPYNEQFF
>many|TRBJ2-5|TRBD1|16|TRBV4-2
TGTGCCAGCAGCCAAGCCCGGGACAGGATCGTAGAGACCCAGTACTTC
CASSQARDRIVETQYF
>-|TRBJ2-1|-|15|TRBV4-2
TGTGCCAGCAGCCAAGACCCCCTCTCCTACAATGAGCAGTTCTTC
CASSQDPLSYNEQFF
>-|TRBJ2-7|TRBD2|14|TRBV11-2
TGTGCCAGCAGCCCAGCGAGCGGGAGTTCCGAGCAGTACTTC
CASSPASGSSEQYF
>-|TRBJ2-3|TRBD2|18|TRBV6-1
TGTGCCAGCAGCCTTACGGGACTAGCGGGAGGGAGCACAGATACGCAGTATTTT
CASSLTGLAGGSTDTQYF
>many|TRBJ2-7|-|15|TRBV19
TGTGCCAGTAGTATTGGGGACGGGGGATCCTACGAGCAGTACTTC
CASSIGDGGSYEQYF
>-|TRBJ2-5|-|16|TRBV7-9
TGTGCCAGCAGCCCGATATTGGCCGGGCTGAAAGAGACCCAGTACTTC
CASSPILAGLKETQYF
>many|TRBJ1-2|-|13|TRBV7-9
TGTGCCAGCAGCTTACTGGAAGACTATGGCTACACCTTC
CASSLLEDYGYTF
>-|TRBJ2-7|TRBD1|15|TRBV5-4
TGTGCCAGCAGCCCCGGCTTGACAGGGGTCTACGAGCAGTACTTC
CASSPGLTGVYEQYF
>few|TRBJ2-2|TRBD1|16|TRBV25-1
TGTGCCAGCAGTGAACGCCGGACAGGAAACACCGGGGAGCTGTTTTTT
CASSERRTGNTGELFF
>few|TRBJ2-7|TRBD1|15|TRBV7-9
TGTGCCAGCAGCTACACCGGGACAGGCACCTACGAGCAGTACTTC
CASSYTGTGTYEQYF
>-|TRBJ2-7|-|13|TRBV9
TGTGCCAGCAGCGTAGAAACCACCTACGAGCAGTACTTC
CASSVETTYEQYF
>many|TRBJ2-3|-|14|TRBV5-1
TGCGCCAGCAGCGAATTCTCTAGCACAGATACGCAGTATTTT
CASSEFSSTDTQYF
>-|TRBJ2-7|TRBD2|16|TRBV12-3/TRBV12-4
TGTGCCAGCAGTTTAGGCTCGGCTAGCGGGGCTTACGAGCAGTACTTC
CASSLGSASGAYEQYF
>many|TRBJ2-7|-|13|TRBV19
TGTGCCAGTAGTTCGGTGACAAAATACGAGCAGTACTTC
CASSSVTKYEQYF
>many|TRBJ2-5|TRBD2|17|TRBV3-1
TGTGCCAGCAGCCAAGATCGACTAGCGGGGAGCCAAGAGACCCAGTACTTC
CASSQDRLAGSQETQYF
>few|TRBJ1-2|TRBD1|12|TRBV20-1
TGCAGTGCTAGGGGACAGAACTATGGCTACACCTTC
CSARGQNYGYTF
>-|TRBJ2-2|-|14|TRBV7-8
TGTGCCAGCAGCTTAGGCGTCTCCACCGGGGAGCTGTTTTTT
CASSLGVSTGELFF
>few|TRBJ2-1|TRBD2|17|TRBV24-1
TGTGCCACCAGTGATTTTGCGACTAGCGGGAGCTACAATGAGCAGTTCTTC
CATSDFATSGSYNEQFF
>-|TRBJ2-7|-|12|TRBV3-1
TGTGCCAGCAGCCAGTTTGGGGACGAGCAGTACTTC
CASSQFGDEQYF
>many|TRBJ2-1|-|15|TRBV20-1
TGCAGTGCCCCGGCTGGGTTGGTTGATTACAATGAGCAGTTCTTC
CSAPAGLVDYNEQFF
>few|TRBJ1-4|TRBD1|15|TRBV6-1
TGTGCCAGCAGTGAGGGGACAGGGATGAGCGAAAAACTGTTTTTT
CASSEGTGMSEKLFF